This T cell receptor (beta chain) came from a study of blood T cells in healthy people across ages. In the study overall: Template switching caught about one barcoded beta molecule for each two T cells. Findings of the study overall: Expanded clonotype shifts may have been confounded, as the donors had an unknown CMV status.

As regards this clonotype: Antigen specificity is unknown.

From germline, CDR1 is LGHNT and CDR2 FRNRAP. This CDR3 comprises 13 residues. V shed 9 bases and J 9 bases; nucleotides not matched to a gene: 10. It was with a sample-barcoded 5' primer and a J-beta primer mix that a second PCR of roughly 6 to 11 cycles was run. MiXCR was run by TCRdb on the 5' RACE reads, yielding one entry per CDR3 protein. The sample holds around 970,000 distinct CDR3 sequences; roughly 50% are singletons and the top ten take about 20%. The source material was blood. V usage is TRBV12-5 and J usage is TRBJ2-1, with 8 bases fitting TRBD2. This TCR was sampled from a woman aged 60-75 years in good health. The CDR3: CASMEREYGEQFF. The CDR3 region has the DNA TGTGCTAGCATGGAGCGGGAGTACGGTGAGCAGTTCTTC.